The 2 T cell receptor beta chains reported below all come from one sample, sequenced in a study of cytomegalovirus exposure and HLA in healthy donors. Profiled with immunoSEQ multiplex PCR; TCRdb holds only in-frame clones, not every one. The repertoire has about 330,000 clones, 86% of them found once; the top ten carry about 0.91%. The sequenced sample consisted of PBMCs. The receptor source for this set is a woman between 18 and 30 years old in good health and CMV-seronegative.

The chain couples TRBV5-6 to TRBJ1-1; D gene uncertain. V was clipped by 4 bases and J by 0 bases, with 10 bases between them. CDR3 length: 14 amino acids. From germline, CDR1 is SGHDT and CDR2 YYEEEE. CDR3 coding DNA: TGTGCCAGCAGCCTAAGACAATTGAACACTGAAGCTTTCTTT. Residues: CASSLRQLNTEAFF. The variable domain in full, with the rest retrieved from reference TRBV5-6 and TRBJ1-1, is DAGVTQSPTHLIKTRGQQVTLRCSPKSGHDTVSWYQQALGQGPQFIFQYYEEEERQRGNFPDRFSGHQFPNYSSELNVNALLLGDSALYLCASSLRQLNTEAFFGQGTRLTVV.

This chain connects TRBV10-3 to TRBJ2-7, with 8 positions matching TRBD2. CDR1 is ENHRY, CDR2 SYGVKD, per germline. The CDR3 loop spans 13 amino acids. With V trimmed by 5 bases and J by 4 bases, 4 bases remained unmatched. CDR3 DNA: TGTGCCATCAGTCCCGGGGGGGGTTACGAGCAGTACTTC. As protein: CAISPGGGYEQYF.